This T cell receptor beta chain was recovered during a study of blood T cell repertoires in COVID-19. Study-wide background: Samples of COVID-19 (acute and convalescent) were obtained from the United States, Italy and Spain. T cells, B-cell-depleted T cells, or PBMCs provided the cDNA or gDNA that served as material.

During the 2 weeks before they entered the study, exposed participants had met someone with a PCR-confirmed or clinician-diagnosed COVID-19 case. Repertoires were generated with immunoSEQ multiplex PCR, while TCRdb's copy carries only in-frame clones and drops some. Here the sample spans about 140,000 clones, over 80% being singletons. Unmatched junction bases numbered 4, after V lost 3 bases and J lost 0 bases. Germline V gene data show CDR1 as MGHRA and CDR2 as YSYEKL. The CDR3 is made up of 16 amino acids. The receptor was isolated from a man in his sixties or seventies who had been exposed to COVID-19. The J gene is TRBJ1-4, the V gene TRBV4-1, with 7 positions matching TRBD1. Input material: PBMCs or T cells enriched from blood (not recorded which). The CDR3 DNA reads as TGCGCCAGCAGCCATGGGACAGCCGCAACTAATGAAAAACTGTTTTTT. The encoded protein is CASSHGTAATNEKLFF.